Following are 14 T cell receptor beta chains from one sample sequenced in a study of T cells after yellow fever vaccination. TCRdb re-called the 5' RACE reads through MiXCR, storing one row per CDR3 protein. The sample has under 400,000 distinct CDR3 sequences, about an eighth seen once. The starting material was CD4+ T cells sorted from PBMCs, obtained 15 days after the yellow fever booster vaccination. Receptor source: a man aged 18 to 30 who received the YFV17D yellow fever vaccine.

The V gene is TRBV7-9, the J gene TRBJ2-7; either TRBD1 or TRBD2 may supply D (6 bases each). The V gene lost 5 bases and the J gene lost 2 bases, with 13 bases spanning the gap. Germline CDR1 reads SEHNR; CDR2 reads FQNEAQ (reference sequence). The CDR3 is 14 residues long. The CDR3 spells CASSRGQGPYEQYV. The CDR3 DNA is TGTGCCAGCAGCCGGGGGCAGGGCCCCTACGAGCAGTACGTC.

This clonotype was detected a few times. J is TRBJ2-5 and V is TRBV5-1; D tentatively fits TRBD1 or TRBD2 (5 bases each). Germline V gives CDR1 SGHRS, CDR2 YFSETQ. Trimming shortened V by 0 bases and J by 4 bases, and 10 bases separated the two germline ends. This CDR3 has 14 residues. The CDR3 loop reads CASSLDRDGETQYF. The CDR3 nucleotides read TGCGCCAGCAGCTTGGATCGGGACGGAGAGACCCAGTACTTC.

This clonotype was seen repeatedly, ten times or more. This chain joins TRBV18 and TRBJ1-4; weak D call: TRBD1 (6 bases). V was shortened by 3 bases and J by 0 bases, with 17 bases between the two germline ends. Germline lookup yields CDR1 KGHSH and CDR2 LQKENI. The CDR3 length is 18 residues. CDR3 residues: CASSPNRGTLATNEKLFF. For the CDR3, the DNA is TGTGCCAGCTCACCCAATCGGGGGACACTTGCAACTAATGAAAAACTGTTTTTT.

This clonotype was seen only a few times. This chain joins TRBV3-1 and TRBJ2-6; no clear D. Germline V gene sequence: CDR1 LGHDT, CDR2 YNNKEL (reference sequence). This CDR3 region has 12 residues. V lost 4 bases and J lost 3, with 1 base in between. This CDR3 is CASSLGANVLTF. The CDR3, as DNA: TGTGCCAGCAGCCTTGGGGCCAACGTCCTGACTTTC.

This clonotype was seen repeatedly, ten times or more. The rearrangement uses TRBV20-1 and TRBJ2-5; weak D call: TRBD1 (6 bases). This CDR3 has 12 residues. Germline-derived CDR1 and CDR2 are DFQATT and SNEGSKA (reference sequence). V shed 6 bases and J shed 7 bases, with 15 bases lying between them. Here the CDR3 reads CSALQGSATQYF. In DNA form, the CDR3 reads TGCAGTGCCTTACAGGGTTCTGCGACCCAGTACTTC.

This rearrangement joins TRBV6-6 to TRBJ2-5, with 9 positions matching TRBD1. CDR1 and CDR2 (germline): MNHNY, SVGAGI (reference sequence). This CDR3 has 15 amino acids. V was clipped by 5 bases and J by 5 bases; unmatched bases: 9. The CDR3 sequence: CASSTTGGGSETQYF. The CDR3 nucleotides read TGTGCCAGCAGTACTACAGGGGGCGGTTCGGAGACCCAGTACTTC.

There are a few counts of this clonotype. This chain connects TRBV11-3 to TRBJ2-3; 10 bases are shared with TRBD2. V lost 5 bases and J lost 5; bases outside the gene matches: 10. CDR3 length: 16 amino acids. Germline V lookup: CDR1 SGHNT, CDR2 YENEEA. This CDR3 reads CASSPGLAASRDTQYF. The CDR3, as DNA: TGTGCCAGCAGCCCCGGACTAGCGGCCTCAAGAGATACGCAGTATTTT.

This clonotype has a handful of counts. The chain carries TRBV6-5 and TRBJ2-3, with TRBD2 matching 9 bases. The CDR3 runs to 13 residues. Losses at the gene ends were 6 bases for V and 13 bases for J; bases not matched to a gene: 11. CDR1 MNHEY and CDR2 SVGAGI come from the germline V gene. Written as DNA, the CDR3 is TGTGCCAGCAGACCAGAAAAGCGGGGGGCAGAGTATTTT. The encoded protein is CASRPEKRGAEYF.

This clonotype was counted only a few times. The rearrangement joins TRBV24-1 to TRBJ2-1, with a possible D match to TRBD1 (6 bases). The CDR3 contains 13 residues. Germline V lookup: CDR1 KGHDR, CDR2 SFDVKD. Trimming cost V 11 bases and J 6 bases, with 16 bases left between them. In nucleotides, the CDR3 is TGTGCCATCGAGCGTGGACAGACCAATGAGCAGTTCTTC. Encoded protein: CAIERGQTNEQFF.

This clonotype was counted between two and nine times. The gene calls are TRBV5-1 and TRBJ2-2; TRBD2 matches at 11 bases. The trim removed 8 bases at V and 1 base at J, leaving 16 bases unmatched. The CDR3 loop spans 19 amino acids. Germline CDR1 is SGHRS and CDR2 is YFSETQ. CDR3 region: CASYTPSGGIGKNTGELFF. CDR3 nucleotides: TGCGCCAGTTATACCCCTAGCGGGGGGATTGGGAAGAACACCGGGGAGCTGTTTTTT.

V usage is TRBV10-3 and J usage is TRBJ2-2, with TRBD2 matching 11 bases. Germline assignment: CDR1 ENHRY and CDR2 SYGVKD. The V and J ends lost 4 bases and 4 bases, in that order; junction bases with no gene match: 5. This CDR3 contains 16 residues. Here the CDR3 DNA reads TGTGCCATCAGTGCCCCGACTAGCGGGGCCACCGGGGAGCTGTTTTTT. Translating gives CAISAPTSGATGELFF.

In its sample, this clonotype was seen a few times. V and J are TRBV2 and TRBJ2-1, with 11 nucleotides matching TRBD1. This CDR3 has 13 amino acids. Germline V gives CDR1 SNHLY, CDR2 FYNNEI. V shed 7 bases and J 15 bases; nucleotides not matched to a gene: 11. The chain's CDR3 is CASNPGQGGFAFF. The CDR3 DNA reads TGTGCCAGCAATCCGGGACAGGGGGGGTTCGCGTTCTTC. The whole variable domain, remainder taken from reference TRBV2 and TRBJ2-1, is EPEVTQTPSHQVTQMGQEVILRCVPISNHLYFYWYRQILGQKVEFLVSFYNNEISEKSEIFDDQFSVERPDGSNFTLKIRSTKLEDSAMYFCASNPGQGGFAFFGPGTRLTVL.

In its sample, this clonotype was seen once. The chain combines TRBV24-1 with TRBJ1-5; maybe TRBD1 (6 bases). Trimming stripped 3 bases from V and 4 bases from J, with 15 bases between. This CDR3 comprises 16 residues. Germline lookup yields CDR1 KGHDR and CDR2 SFDVKD. Written as DNA, the CDR3 is TGTGCCACCAGTGATCACCGACAGGAACCTAATCAGCCCCAGCATTTT. Encoded protein: CATSDHRQEPNQPQHF.

This clonotype was seen a handful of times. This rearrangement joins TRBV7-2 to TRBJ2-2; 7 bases line up with TRBD2. CDR1 is SGHTA and CDR2 is FQGNSA in the germline V gene. The trim removed 6 bases at V and 8 bases at J, leaving 9 bases unmatched. CDR3 length: 14 amino acids. CDR3 amino acids: CASRGGKEGGELFF. The CDR3 nucleotides read TGTGCCAGCAGGGGAGGGAAGGAAGGGGGGGAGCTGTTTTTT.